The 5 T cell receptor beta chains in this list originate from one sample, sequenced in a study of blood T cells in healthy people across ages. Sample-barcoded 5' priming and a J-beta primer mix drove a second PCR of 7 to 11 cycles. TCRdb re-called the 5' RACE reads with MiXCR, one entry per CDR3 protein. Among roughly 1.7 million distinct CDR3 sequences listed, almost 35% were seen once. Sequenced: blood. The origin of the receptors is a woman younger than 45 in good health.

To note about this clonotype: Because it lacks the conserved phenylalanine or tryptophan at the end, this CDR3 is likely a read error. This chain joins TRBV20-1 and TRBJ2-3; 14 nucleotides align to TRBD2. V gave up 4 bases and J gave up 5 bases; unmatched junction bases: 8. CDR3 size: 16 residues. Germline CDR1 and CDR2: DFQATT and SNEGSKA (reference sequence). CDR3 loop: CSATRLAGGPRDTQYC. As DNA, the CDR3 is TGCAGTGCTACCCGACTAGCGGGGGGGCCCCGAGATACGCAGTATTGT.

In this sample, this clonotype turned up a few times. CDR3 sequence (DNA): TGTGCCAGCAGCTTAGCCGGGACCCTCCACGAGCAGTACTTC. Its translation: CASSLAGTLHEQYF. The J gene is TRBJ2-5, the V gene TRBV7-2; D possibly uses TRBD1 or TRBD2 (5 bases each). The J call may be incorrect, as the DNA end agrees better with TRBJ2-7. The CDR3 covers 14 residues. Germline V gene sequence: CDR1 SGHTA, CDR2 FQGNSA.

About this clonotype: This clone may be a read error of a much larger clone one base away. This chain links TRBV29-1 with TRBJ2-7; TRBD1 matches at 9 bases. CDR3 length: 12 residues. Germline V CDR1 and CDR2: SQVTM, ANQGSEA. Losses at the gene ends were 7 bases for V and 5 bases for J; bases not matched to a gene: 6. The CDR3 DNA reads as TGCAGCGGGAACAGGGGGCCCGACGAGCAGTACTTC. Its translation: CSGNRGPDEQYF.

The chain has TRBV29-1 and TRBJ2-1, with 7 positions matching TRBD2. This CDR3 region has 13 residues. The J segment lost 2 bases and the V segment lost 5 bases, leaving 3 bases of the junction unmatched. The germline CDR1 and CDR2 sequences are SQVTM and ANQGSEA. CDR3 residues: CSVSSGTYNEQFF. The CDR3 DNA reads TGCAGCGTTTCTAGCGGAACCTACAATGAGCAGTTCTTC.

This clonotype appeared a few times. The V call is TRBV11-2, the J call TRBJ2-5; D remains unclear. Trimming took off 5 bases at V and 5 bases at J, with 15 bases between the two ends. The CDR3 runs to 14 residues. Germline loops: CDR1 SGHAT, CDR2 FQNNGV. The CDR3 DNA is TGTGCCAGCAGCGGGCAGCTCCAAGGGGAGACCCAGTACTTC. Translating it yields CASSGQLQGETQYF.